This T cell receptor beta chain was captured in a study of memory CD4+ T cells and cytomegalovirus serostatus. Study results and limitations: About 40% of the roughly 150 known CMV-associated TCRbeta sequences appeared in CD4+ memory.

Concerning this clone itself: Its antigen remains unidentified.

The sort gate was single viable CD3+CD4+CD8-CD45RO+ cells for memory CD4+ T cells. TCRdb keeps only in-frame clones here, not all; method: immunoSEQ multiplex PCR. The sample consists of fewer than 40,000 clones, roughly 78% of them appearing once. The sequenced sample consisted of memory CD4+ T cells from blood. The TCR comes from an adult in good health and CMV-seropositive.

The CDR3 sequence is CASSHVGQGEFYEQYF. The CDR3 region has the DNA TGTGCCAGCAGCCATGTCGGACAGGGGGAGTTCTACGAGCAGTACTTC. The chain is built from TRBV4-2 and TRBJ2-7; 10 nucleotides line up with TRBD1. The V gene end was trimmed by 3 bases and the J gene end by 3 bases; junction bases not matched to a gene: 8. The germline V gene encodes CDR1 LGHNA and CDR2 YNFKEQ. This CDR3 is built from 16 residues.